These 25 T cell receptor beta chains were all obtained from the same sample, sequenced in a study of cytomegalovirus exposure and HLA in healthy donors. Vbeta (60) and Jbeta (13) primers were used in the PCR. Sequenced by immunoSEQ multiplex PCR; TCRdb stores in-frame clones only, minus some. The table includes 100,000 to 150,000 clones, 74% detected once. Sequencing was carried out using PBMCs. These receptors were obtained from a male donor in good health and CMV-seronegative.

The sample holds a few counts of this clone. The rearrangement joins TRBV6-5 to TRBJ2-4; TRBD1 matches at 8 bases. Germline trimming cut 5 bases from V and 4 bases from J; bases unmatched to any gene: 4. Germline CDR1 MNHEY, CDR2 SVGAGI. This CDR3 comprises 14 residues. Here the CDR3 reads CASSPQGAKNIQYF. CDR3 in DNA: TGTGCCAGCAGTCCCCAGGGGGCAAAAAACATTCAGTACTTC.

This clone was counted once. The chain uses TRBV19 and TRBJ1-6; no reliable D call. Germline-derived CDR1 and CDR2 are LNHDA and SQIVND (reference sequence). There are 15 residues in the CDR3. Trimming left V 1 base short and J 0 bases short, with 4 bases between. CDR3: CASSIGRSYNSPLHF. The CDR3 DNA follows: TGTGCCAGTAGTATAGGTCGCTCCTATAATTCACCCCTCCACTTT.

This clone has ten or more counts. This chain joins TRBV6-5 and TRBJ1-1; 9 bases are a match to TRBD1. The V gene end was trimmed by 6 bases and the J gene end by 10 bases; junction bases not matched to a gene: 9. There are 13 residues in the CDR3. The germline V gene encodes CDR1 MNHEY and CDR2 SVGAGI. The CDR3 loop is CASRPRQGVGAFF. In DNA form, the CDR3 reads TGTGCCAGCAGACCTCGACAGGGGGTGGGAGCTTTCTTT.

The V call is TRBV28, the J call TRBJ1-5; D is unclear. Germline lookup yields CDR1 MDHEN and CDR2 SYDVKM. V was pared by 5 bases and J by 4 bases, with 18 bases between. The CDR3 length is 16 residues. CDR3 amino acids: CASSLLIGTPNQPQHF. CDR3 in DNA: TGTGCCAGCAGTCTACTAATCGGAACACCAAATCAGCCCCAGCATTTT.

This clone was seen only a few times. The V call is TRBV7-3, the J call TRBJ2-7; 11 nucleotides agree with TRBD1. The CDR3 is 13 residues long. Germline CDR1 SGHTA, CDR2 FQGTGA. J was trimmed by 5 bases and V by 5 bases; bases with no gene match: 2. DNA of the CDR3: TGTGCCAGCAGCAAGGACAGGGGGCACGAGCAGTACTTC. As protein: CASSKDRGHEQYF. Variable domain in full (rest from reference TRBV7-3 and TRBJ2-7): GAGVSQTPSNKVTEKGKYVELRCDPISGHTALYWYRQSLGQGPEFLIYFQGTGAADDSGLPNDRFFAVRPEGSVSTLKIQRTERGDSAVYLCASSKDRGHEQYFGPGTRLTVT.

A note on this clone: Other DNA sequences within the sample encode an identical CDR3. This sequence joins TRBV29-1 and TRBJ2-7, with D unclear. The CDR3 runs to 13 residues. Trimming removed 0 bases from V and 1 base from J, with 7 bases in between. CDR1 SQVTM and CDR2 ANQGSEA come from the germline V gene. This CDR3 reads CSVEDEASYEQYF. The CDR3 DNA sequence: TGCAGCGTTGAAGACGAGGCGTCCTACGAGCAGTACTTC.

The J gene is TRBJ2-5, the V gene TRBV11-2; TRBD1 might be the D (5 bases). The J call may be in error: the DNA end matches TRBJ2-7 better. CDR1 is SGHAT, CDR2 FQNNGV, per germline. This CDR3 spans 12 amino acids. CDR3 sequence reads: CASSQGYYEQYF. CDR3 DNA sequence: TGTGCCAGCAGCCAGGGTTACTACGAGCAGTACTTC.

J is TRBJ2-5 and V is TRBV21-1; TRBD1 is the table's D call and was not checked against the DNA. TRBV21-1 is noted as a pseudogene. CDR3 size: 16 residues. CDR3 sequence (DNA): TGTGCCAGCAGCACTAGTACCGGGACAGGACAAGAGACCCAGTACTTC. This sequence encodes CASSTSTGTGQETQYF.

A word on this clone: Other nucleotide sequences from this sample produce the same CDR3. The chain's CDR3 is CASSEEQIYGYTF. CDR3 nucleotides: TGTGCCAGCAGTGAAGAACAGATATATGGCTACACCTTC. The V and J genes are TRBV2 and TRBJ1-2; D is uncertain. Trimming removed 1 base from V and 5 bases from J, with 8 bases in between. Germline CDR1 and CDR2: SNHLY and FYNNEI. The CDR3 covers 13 residues.

As DNA, the CDR3 is TGTGCCAGCAGTTACTCGGGGCCGACCGGGGAGCTGTTTTTT. This gives the protein CASSYSGPTGELFF. V is TRBV6-5 and J is TRBJ2-2, with D maybe TRBD1 (5 bases). Trimming left V 0 bases short and J 5 bases short, with 7 bases between. CDR3 length: 14 amino acids. Looked up from germline, CDR1 is MNHEY and CDR2 is SVGAGI.

The genes are TRBV28 and TRBJ2-3, with TRBD2 matching over 13 bases. From germline, CDR1 is MDHEN and CDR2 SYDVKM. The CDR3 loop spans 18 amino acids. Germline trimming cut 4 bases from V and 0 bases from J; bases unmatched to any gene: 7. CDR3 bases: TGTGCCAGCAGTTCTTTCGGACTAGCGGGGGTTAGCACAGATACGCAGTATTTT. Translation gives CASSSFGLAGVSTDTQYF.

This clone has just a few counts. The rearrangement links TRBV10-1 to TRBJ2-7; 9 nucleotides line up with TRBD2. CDR1 and CDR2 from the germline V gene are WNHNN and SYGVQD (reference sequence). J gave up 3 bases and V 6 bases, and 15 bases lay outside the gene matches. The CDR3 is 17 residues long. This chain's CDR3 is CASSLRGEREDHYEQYF. The CDR3 bases are TGCGCCAGCAGCCTACGGGGGGAGCGGGAGGATCACTACGAGCAGTACTTC.

This chain links TRBV19 with TRBJ2-1; 8 nucleotides match TRBD1. The CDR3 covers 14 residues. V shed 5 bases, J shed 6 bases, and the junction held 6 bases outside the gene matches. Germline V lookup: CDR1 LNHDA, CDR2 SQIVND (reference sequence). The CDR3 here is CASSPGQGANEQFF. CDR3 coding DNA: TGTGCCAGTAGTCCCGGACAGGGAGCCAATGAGCAGTTCTTC. Drawing the rest from reference TRBV19 and TRBJ2-1, the complete variable domain is DGGITQSPKYLFRKEGQNVTLSCEQNLNHDAMYWYRQDPGQGLRLIYYSQIVNDFQKGDIAEGYSVSREKKESFPLTVTSAQKNPTAFYLCASSPGQGANEQFFGPGTRLTVL.

J is TRBJ2-1 and V is TRBV5-1; 11 bases align to TRBD2. V lost 7 bases to trimming and J lost 7 bases; unmatched junction nucleotides: 4. The germline CDR1 and CDR2 sequences are SGHRS and YFSETQ. The CDR3 spans 13 residues. CDR3 DNA sequence: TGCGCCAGCCAACTAGCGGGAGCAAATGAGCAGTTCTTC. Translation gives CASQLAGANEQFF.

The CDR3 bases are TGTGCCAGCAGCCGCTTGGCGGGAACGTGGGAGACCCAGTACTTC. Translated: CASSRLAGTWETQYF. The chain employs TRBV7-2 and TRBJ2-5; a possible D gene is TRBD2 (6 bases). In germline, CDR1 is SGHTA, CDR2 FQGNSA. The CDR3 is 15 residues long. The V and J ends lost 5 bases and 5 bases respectively, with 18 bases between them. The whole variable domain, filled in from reference TRBV7-2 and TRBJ2-5, reads GAGVSQSPSNKVTEKGKDVELRCDPISGHTALYWYRQSLGQGLEFLIYFQGNSAPDKSGLPSDRFSAERTGGSVSTLTIQRTQQEDSAVYLCASSRLAGTWETQYFGPGTRLLVL.

This sequence joins TRBV27 and TRBJ1-4; 7 bases fit TRBD1. Trimming at V came to 3 bases and at J to 11 bases, leaving 12 bases not matched to a gene. Germline V gives CDR1 MNHEY, CDR2 SMNVEV (reference sequence). CDR3 size: 15 residues. In DNA form, the CDR3 reads TGTGCCAGCAGTTTGGACAGGTCAGCTTCTAGTAAACTGTTTTTT. Protein sequence: CASSLDRSASSKLFF. The full variable domain, its missing parts supplied by reference TRBV27 and TRBJ1-4, is EAQVTQNPRYLITVTGKKLTVTCSQNMNHEYMSWYRQDPGLGLRQIYYSMNVEVTDKGDVPEGYKVSRKEKRNFPLILESPSPNQTSLYFCASSLDRSASSKLFFGSGTQLSVL.

This sequence joins TRBV18 and TRBJ1-5, with unresolved D. Germline values: CDR1 KGHSH, CDR2 LQKENI. CDR3 length: 13 residues. V lost 3 bases, J lost 4 bases, and 7 bases lay in between. The CDR3 protein is CASSPTGNQPQHF. In nucleotides, the CDR3 is TGTGCCAGCTCACCCACGGGGAATCAGCCCCAGCATTTT.

This clone occurred a few times. The chain has TRBV14 and TRBJ1-1; a weak D match, TRBD1 (5 bases). Germline V gene data show CDR1 as SGHDN and CDR2 as FVKESK. V was pared by 2 bases and J by 5 bases, with 12 bases between. The CDR3 consists of 14 residues. The CDR3 nucleotides are TGTGCCAGCAGCCAATACCGTGGGGGGACTGAAGCTTTCTTT. This translates into CASSQYRGGTEAFF.

The chain recombines TRBV18 with TRBJ1-1; no clear D. Trimming took 5 bases from V and 1 from J, leaving 8 bases between them. Germline CDR1 is KGHSH and CDR2 is LQKENI. This CDR3 contains 13 residues. CDR3 protein: CASSSSENTEAFF. CDR3 DNA: TGTGCCAGCTCATCCTCAGAGAACACTGAAGCTTTCTTT.

The rearrangement joins TRBV6-4 to TRBJ2-2; 11 bases map to TRBD2. This CDR3 comprises 17 residues. V lost 3 bases to trimming and J lost 8 bases; unmatched junction nucleotides: 11. Germline assignment: CDR1 MRHNA and CDR2 SNTAGT. The CDR3, as DNA: TGTGCCAGCAGTGATAATATAGCGGGAGGGTGTCTGGGGGAGCTGTTTTTT. This codes for CASSDNIAGGCLGELFF.

This rearrangement joins TRBV7-2 to TRBJ2-7; 7 nucleotides line up with TRBD1. The V gene end was trimmed by 0 bases and the J gene end by 3 bases; junction bases not matched to a gene: 5. The CDR3 runs to 15 residues. In germline, CDR1 is SGHTA, CDR2 FQGNSA. This chain's CDR3 is CASSLATGQIYEQYF. For the CDR3, the DNA is TGTGCCAGCAGCTTAGCTACGGGACAGATCTACGAGCAGTACTTC.

J is TRBJ2-5 and V is TRBV19; TRBD2 might be the D (6 bases). V was cut by 1 base and J by 4 bases, with 22 bases left in between. The CDR3 loop spans 18 amino acids. CDR1 and CDR2 from the germline V gene are LNHDA and SQIVND (reference sequence). CDR3 DNA: TGTGCCAGTAGTATAGCTAGAGCCGGGACTCAGCGGAGAGAGACCCAGTACTTC. The encoded protein is CASSIARAGTQRRETQYF.

The chain links TRBV28 to TRBJ1-6; 9 nucleotides match TRBD1. This CDR3 contains 13 residues. The V segment lost 8 bases and the J segment 12 bases; nucleotides outside the gene matches: 8. The germline gives CDR1 MDHEN, CDR2 SYDVKM. The CDR3 DNA reads as TGTGCCAGCGGACCGGGACAGGGCCGACCCCTCCACTTT. Amino acid sequence: CASGPGQGRPLHF.

V and J are TRBV27 and TRBJ2-1, with TRBD2 identical over 9 bases. CDR1 is MNHEY, CDR2 SMNVEV, per germline (reference sequence). V was pared by 2 bases and J by 8 bases, with 4 bases of the junction left unmatched. This CDR3 contains 14 residues. The CDR3: CASSLAGGPDEQFF. The CDR3 DNA follows: TGTGCCAGCAGTTTAGCGGGAGGGCCCGATGAGCAGTTCTTC.

Points on this clone: The identical CDR3 is also encoded by other nucleotide sequences in the sample. The CDR3 protein is CASSPRQGSSYEQYF. Here the CDR3 DNA reads TGTGCCAGCTCACCACGACAGGGGTCCTCCTACGAGCAGTACTTC. The genes are TRBV18 and TRBJ2-7; 8 bases are shared with TRBD1. Trimming at V came to 1 base and at J to 0 bases, leaving 2 bases not matched to a gene. Germline CDR1 is KGHSH and CDR2 is LQKENI. The CDR3 length is 15 residues.